These T cell receptor beta chains were read from a single sample in a study of beta chain features in type 1 diabetes. Profiled with immunoSEQ multiplex PCR; TCRdb holds only in-frame clones, not every one. The data show about 700,000 clones, over 10% seen once. The sequenced sample consisted of naive CD4+ T cells from blood. The receptors here all came from a man aged 18 to 30 with type 1 diabetes. The CDR3 runs from the conserved cysteine through the conserved F or W. A D gene is named only where the DNA matches it firmly. A row's size may be missing; if present it is once, few, many or a size class.

abundance,d_gene,j_gene,v_gene,CDR3nt,CDR3aa
-,TRBD1,TRBJ2-1,TRBV5-1,TGCGCCAGCAGCCCGGACAGGGTCGGGAATGAGCAGTTCTTC,CASSPDRVGNEQFF
few,TRBD1,TRBJ1-2,TRBV6-5,TGTGCCAGCAGACGCAACAGGGGGCAGGATGGCTACACCTTC,CASRRNRGQDGYTF
-,-,TRBJ1-2,TRBV7-9,TGTGCCAGCAGCTTAGTTTCCCGGTTGGGGTATGGCTACACCTTC,CASSLVSRLGYGYTF
few,TRBD1,TRBJ2-2,TRBV10-3,TGTGCCATCAGTCGGACAGGGGGAGACACCGGGGAGCTGTTTTTT,CAISRTGGDTGELFF
few,-,TRBJ2-7,TRBV6-5,TGTGCCAGCACCCGGAGGGGGGGTGACTCCTACGAGCAGTACTTC,CASTRRGGDSYEQYF
-,-,TRBJ1-6,TRBV4-1,TGCGCCAGCAGCCAAGTCCCGGGGGGAAATTCACCCCTCCACTTT,CASSQVPGGNSPLHF
-,-,TRBJ1-5,TRBV30,TGTGCCTGGGATACGGGGACCCAGCCCCAGCATTTT,CAWDTGTQPQHF
-,-,TRBJ2-3,TRBV10-3,TGTGCCATCAGTGAGGGACTTCGGGCGCCCACAGATACGCAGTATTTT,CAISEGLRAPTDTQYF
-,-,TRBJ2-5,TRBV7-9,TGTGCCAGCAGCTTAGCGGCGGGGTCCATGGGGACCCAGTACTTC,CASSLAAGSMGTQYF
-,-,TRBJ1-4,TRBV29-1,TGCAGCGTTGTTCGGGCAGAGGAACTGTTTTTT,CSVVRAEELFF
few,TRBD2,TRBJ2-1,TRBV19,TGTGCCAGTAGTACAGAGCGGGGGATATACAATGAGCAGTTCTTC,CASSTERGIYNEQFF
few,TRBD1,TRBJ2-3,TRBV5-1,TGCGCCAGCAGCTTAGGGACAGTCACAGATACGCAGTATTTT,CASSLGTVTDTQYF
few,-,TRBJ1-1,TRBV27,TGTGCCAGCAATCCATATGGGGCAGGGACTGAAGCTTTCTTT,CASNPYGAGTEAFF
few,-,TRBJ1-1,TRBV5-1,TGCGCCAGCAGCTTTGACGGCGCGAACACTGAAGCTTTCTTT,CASSFDGANTEAFF
few,-,TRBJ1-3,TRBV2,TGTGCCAGCCACGAGTCACCTGGAAACACCATATATTTT,CASHESPGNTIYF
-,-,TRBJ2-6,TRBV29-1,TGCAGCGTTGAAGCCCCCTCTGGGGCCAACGTCCTGACTTTC,CSVEAPSGANVLTF
-,TRBD2,TRBJ2-5,TRBV10-3,TGTGCCATCAGTGAGTCGGGAGGGCGAGAGACCCAGTACTTC,CAISESGGRETQYF
-,TRBD1,TRBJ1-1,TRBV29-1,TGCAGCGTTGGGACAGGGATGAACACTGAAGCTTTCTTT,CSVGTGMNTEAFF
-,TRBD1,TRBJ2-4,TRBV6-1,TGTGCCAGCAGTCCCCGGGACAGTCGACCCGAGGAGTACTTC,CASSPRDSRPEEYF
-,TRBD2,TRBJ2-1,TRBV20-1,TGCAGCCTCCGGCGGGGGTATGAGCAGTTCTTC,CSLRRGYEQFF
-,-,TRBJ1-1,TRBV2,TGTGCCAGCGTCTGGCAGACGAACACTGAAGCTTTCTTT,CASVWQTNTEAFF
-,-,TRBJ1-4,TRBV18,TGTGCCAGCTCACCAGGAAAAGGGGTTAATGAAAAACTGTTTTTT,CASSPGKGVNEKLFF
-,-,TRBJ2-7,TRBV7-2,TGTGCCAGCAGGGCGACCGGGCAGGGGTGGTACGAGCAGTACTTC,CASRATGQGWYEQYF
-,-,TRBJ1-2,TRBV9,TGTGCCAGCAGCGTAGAGACGGCCTCCTATGGCTACACCTTC,CASSVETASYGYTF
few,-,TRBJ2-3,TRBV2,TGTGCCAGCCTCCTTTCCGGGGGTAACACAGATACGCAGTATTTT,CASLLSGGNTDTQYF
-,-,TRBJ1-3,TRBV30,TGTGCCTGGAGTGTCGGGGTTACTGGAAACACCATATATTTT,CAWSVGVTGNTIYF
few,-,TRBJ1-2,TRBV25-1,TGTGCCAGCAGTCTGGAAGGGGTCTATGGCTACACCTTC,CASSLEGVYGYTF
few,-,TRBJ1-2,TRBV7-9,TGTGCCAGCAGCACACAACAGGGTACAGGCTACACCTTC,CASSTQQGTGYTF
many,-,TRBJ2-1,TRBV7-9,TGTGCCGCGGGGAATGAGCAGTTCTTC,CAAGNEQFF
-,-,TRBJ1-1,TRBV18,TGTGCCAGCTCACCAACCAGGGGACGGAACACTGAAGCTTTCTTT,CASSPTRGRNTEAFF
-,-,TRBJ2-1,TRBV19,TGTGCCAGTAGTATGCTAGCCTCCTACAATGAGCAGTTCTTC,CASSMLASYNEQFF
few,-,TRBJ2-7,TRBV6-1,TGTGCCAGCAGTGAAGAGGGCAGCGCCTACGAGCAGTACTTC,CASSEEGSAYEQYF
-,TRBD2,TRBJ2-7,TRBV2,TGTGCCAGCAGTGCTAGCGGCGGGCCCTACGAGCAGTACTTC,CASSASGGPYEQYF
few,-,TRBJ1-2,TRBV6-1,TGTGCCAGCAGGCAAAAGGCCCGAGAGGGCTACACCTTC,CASRQKAREGYTF
-,-,TRBJ2-3,TRBV10-3,TGTGCCATCGGGAACACAGCCCCAGATACGCAGTATTTT,CAIGNTAPDTQYF
-,-,TRBJ2-5,TRBV29-1,TGCAGCGTTGAACGTGGGTGGGGAGAGACCCAGTACTTC,CSVERGWGETQYF
few,-,TRBJ1-1,TRBV18,TGTGCCAGCTCACCGGGTAACACTGAAGCTTTCTTT,CASSPGNTEAFF
few,-,TRBJ1-2,TRBV20-1,TGCAGTGCTGATGGGGTTTCGGGCTACACCTTC,CSADGVSGYTF
-,-,TRBJ1-1,TRBV30,TGTGCCTGGAGTAAACATGGGGGGAACACTGAAGCTTTCTTT,CAWSKHGGNTEAFF
-,-,TRBJ2-7,TRBV29-1,TGCAGCGTTGCTCGGGGAACCGTGGAGCAGTACTTC,CSVARGTVEQYF
-,TRBD1,TRBJ2-7,TRBV5-1,TGCGCCAGCAGCCCCGGACAGGGGCTATACGAGCAGTACTTC,CASSPGQGLYEQYF
few,-,TRBJ1-1,TRBV10-3,TGTGCCATCCAAGGGGCAGGGCCGACGAACACTGAAGCTTTCTTT,CAIQGAGPTNTEAFF
-,TRBD2,TRBJ2-7,TRBV11-2,TGTGCCAGCAGCTCACCTACTAGCGGGGGCACGTCCTACGAGCAGTACTTC,CASSSPTSGGTSYEQYF
-,-,TRBJ2-1,TRBV7-2,TGTGCCAGCAGCCAGATCTGGGGGGTAGTAGTACCTGGTGATGAGCAGTTCTTC,CASSQIWGVVVPGDEQFF